A selection of T cell receptor beta chains follows, all from one sample in a study of blood T cell repertoires in COVID-19. TCRdb's copy holds only in-frame clones and misses some; the assay was immunoSEQ multiplex PCR. The data contain some 170,000 clones, roughly 87% of them singletons. Sequencing was done on a sample of PBMCs or T cells enriched from blood (not recorded which). The source of these receptors is a human donor with acute COVID-19. The donor label of this sample is uncertain. Each CDR3 is given with its conserved first and last residue. The D gene is left open where the match is weak. Clone size is not always given. Where it is, it says once, few, many or a class for expanded clones.

V: TRBV20-1
D: .
J: TRBJ1-6
size: .
DNA: TGCAGTGCTAGTACGGACACTTCAGGGCATTCACCCCTCCACTTT
CDR3: CSASTDTSGHSPLHF

V: TRBV6-4
D: TRBD1
J: TRBJ2-7
size: .
DNA: TGTGCCAGCAGTGCGGACAGGGGGGACTACGAGCAGTACTTC
CDR3: CASSADRGDYEQYF

V: TRBV2
D: TRBD2
J: TRBJ2-1
size: .
DNA: TGTGCCAGCAGGCTCCTGGCGGGGGGTTACAATGAGCAGTTCTTC
CDR3: CASRLLAGGYNEQFF

V: TRBV5-1
D: TRBD1
J: TRBJ1-2
size: .
DNA: TGCGCCAGCAGCTTAATGCAGGGGGCTCAAGGCTACACCTTC
CDR3: CASSLMQGAQGYTF

V: TRBV6-5
D: .
J: TRBJ1-2
size: .
DNA: TGTGCCAGCAGTACCCGTTCAGGGAACTATGGCTACACCTTC
CDR3: CASSTRSGNYGYTF

V: TRBV6-5
D: TRBD1
J: TRBJ1-2
size: .
DNA: TGTGCCAGCAGTTACTTACACAGGGGAGAAAGCCTAGGCTACACCTTC
CDR3: CASSYLHRGESLGYTF

V: TRBV7-9
D: .
J: TRBJ1-4
size: .
DNA: TGTGCCAGCAGCTTAGAAATTTGGCAGTCTGAAAAACTGTTTTTT
CDR3: CASSLEIWQSEKLFF

V: TRBV29-1
D: TRBD1
J: TRBJ2-2
size: .
DNA: TGCAGCGTAGGTGGACAGGGAGAAACCGGGGAGCTGTTTTTT
CDR3: CSVGGQGETGELFF

V: TRBV6-5
D: .
J: TRBJ2-5
size: .
DNA: TGTGCCAGCAGAGACCTTTACAGAGAAGAGACCCAGTACTTC
CDR3: CASRDLYREETQYF

V: TRBV29-1
D: TRBD1
J: TRBJ1-4
size: .
DNA: TGCAGCGTTGAGGTGACAGGGGAGGAAAAACTGTTTTTT
CDR3: CSVEVTGEEKLFF

V: TRBV7-8
D: TRBD2
J: TRBJ2-5
size: .
DNA: TGTGCCAGCAGCCCTAGCCGGGCTAGCGGGGGGCAAGAGACCCAGTACTTC
CDR3: CASSPSRASGGQETQYF

V: TRBV7-8
D: .
J: TRBJ1-6
size: .
DNA: TGTGCCAGCAGCTTCCCAGTAGTTCAGGGTTCAACTTCACCCCTCCACTTT
CDR3: CASSFPVVQGSTSPLHF

V: TRBV20-1
D: TRBD1
J: TRBJ1-1
size: .
DNA: TGCAGTGCTAGTCTGTACAGGGGGGTTAACACTGAAGCTTTCTTT
CDR3: CSASLYRGVNTEAFF

V: TRBV5-1
D: TRBD1
J: TRBJ2-7
size: .
DNA: TGCGCCAGCAGCTTTGGGACAGGATCCTACGAGCAGTACTTC
CDR3: CASSFGTGSYEQYF

V: TRBV4-3
D: TRBD2
J: TRBJ2-7
size: .
DNA: TGCGCCAGCAGCCGAGGTAGCGGGGGCACTTACGAGCAGTACTTC
CDR3: CASSRGSGGTYEQYF

V: TRBV12-3/TRBV12-4
D: TRBD1
J: TRBJ2-7
size: .
DNA: TGTGCCAGCAATGACAGGGAAACCTACGAGCAGTACTTC
CDR3: CASNDRETYEQYF

V: TRBV21-1
D: .
J: TRBJ2-1
size: once
DNA: TGCGCCAGCAGCTTCCGGGGGGGGACTAGCGGGGGGGCGAGGGCAAATGAGCAGTTCTTC
CDR3: CASSFRGGTSGGARANEQFF

V: TRBV10-3
D: .
J: TRBJ2-2
size: .
DNA: TGTGCCATCGGGGAGAGGGTCACCGGGGAGCTGTTTTTT
CDR3: CAIGERVTGELFF

V: TRBV3-1/TRBV3-2
D: .
J: TRBJ1-2
size: once
DNA: TGTGCCAGCAGCCAAGAGCAGTATGGCTACACCTTC
CDR3: CASSQEQYGYTF

V: TRBV6-1
D: .
J: TRBJ2-7
size: .
DNA: TGTGCCAGCAGTGAAGCGACAGGAGTCGGCGAGCAGTACTTC
CDR3: CASSEATGVGEQYF

V: TRBV10-3
D: .
J: TRBJ2-7
size: .
DNA: TGTGCCATCAGCTACGACAGTTACGAGCAGTACTTC
CDR3: CAISYDSYEQYF

V: TRBV6-5
D: .
J: TRBJ1-2
size: .
DNA: TGTGCCAGCAGTCCTCAGGTTACCCGTGGCTACACCTTC
CDR3: CASSPQVTRGYTF

V: TRBV2
D: .
J: TRBJ1-2
size: .
DNA: TGTGCCAGCAGTGAAGCGCCTGGAGGGAGGAACGGCTACACCTTC
CDR3: CASSEAPGGRNGYTF

V: TRBV2
D: .
J: TRBJ1-2
size: .
DNA: TGTGCCAGCAGTGAAGAAGAAGAGAGCTATGGCTACACCTTC
CDR3: CASSEEEESYGYTF

V: TRBV6-6
D: TRBD2
J: TRBJ2-2
size: .
DNA: TGTGCCAGCAGTCACCAGCGCTACGGACTAGCGGGGGAACACACCGGGGAGCTGTTTTTT
CDR3: CASSHQRYGLAGEHTGELFF

V: TRBV3-1/TRBV3-2
D: TRBD2
J: TRBJ2-5
size: .
DNA: TGTGCCAGCAGCCAAGTTTTACTAGCGGGGGGGAGAGAGACCCAGTACTTC
CDR3: CASSQVLLAGGRETQYF

V: TRBV4-1
D: .
J: TRBJ2-6
size: .
DNA: TGCGCCAGCAGCCAGAGTACTGGGGCCAACGTCCTGACTTTC
CDR3: CASSQSTGANVLTF

V: TRBV19
D: TRBD1
J: TRBJ1-1
size: .
DNA: TGTGCCAGTAGTACTTACACAGGGGGCGGTTTTATGGGAACTGAAGCTTTCTTT
CDR3: CASSTYTGGGFMGTEAFF

V: TRBV30
D: TRBD2
J: TRBJ2-3
size: .
DNA: TGTGCCTGGACCCTGGGACTAGCGGGGGGCGCGTCAGATACGCAGTATTTT
CDR3: CAWTLGLAGGASDTQYF

V: TRBV7-9
D: .
J: TRBJ2-1
size: .
DNA: TGTGCCAGCAGCTTTCCGAGCCCCTCCTACAATGAGCAGTTCTTC
CDR3: CASSFPSPSYNEQFF

V: TRBV5-6
D: .
J: TRBJ1-3
size: .
DNA: TGTGCCAGCAGCCGGGGGGGCGAGGATGGAAACACCATATATTTT
CDR3: CASSRGGEDGNTIYF

V: TRBV11-2
D: .
J: TRBJ2-7
size: .
DNA: TGTGCCAGCAGCCTCCTGAGCGCCGAGCAGTACTTC
CDR3: CASSLLSAEQYF

V: TRBV30
D: .
J: TRBJ1-2
size: .
DNA: TGTGCCTGGAGTGATTATCTTTTCTCCTATGGCTACACCTTC
CDR3: CAWSDYLFSYGYTF

V: TRBV9
D: .
J: TRBJ1-2
size: .
DNA: TGTGCCAGCAGTGAAACAGGCTTAAGAGGCTACACCTTC
CDR3: CASSETGLRGYTF

V: TRBV6-5
D: TRBD1
J: TRBJ2-1
size: .
DNA: TGTGCCAGCAGCGCCCGGACAGGGGGTTACAATGAGCAGTTCTTC
CDR3: CASSARTGGYNEQFF

V: TRBV18
D: TRBD1
J: TRBJ1-1
size: .
DNA: TGTGCCAGCTCACAGGAAAGACAGGGTCTCCCGGGTGAAGCTTTCTTT
CDR3: CASSQERQGLPGEAFF

V: TRBV5-4
D: TRBD1
J: TRBJ2-1
size: .
DNA: TGTGCCAGCAGCTCGGGACAGCTGCAGGGGAATGAGCAGTTCTTC
CDR3: CASSSGQLQGNEQFF

V: TRBV18
D: TRBD1
J: TRBJ1-1
size: few
DNA: TGTGCCAGCTCAACCCGACAGGGGAGCACTGAAGCTTTCTTT
CDR3: CASSTRQGSTEAFF

V: TRBV4-1
D: .
J: TRBJ2-5
size: .
DNA: TGCGCCAGCAGCCAAGATGCTGACAGTCAAGAGACCCAGTACTTC
CDR3: CASSQDADSQETQYF

V: TRBV27
D: .
J: TRBJ2-7
size: .
DNA: TGTGCCAGCAGTATATCCACAGGGTCCTCCTACGAGCAGTACTTC
CDR3: CASSISTGSSYEQYF

V: TRBV9
D: .
J: TRBJ1-3
size: .
DNA: TGTGCCAGCAGCGTAGGTCCAGGGCACTCTGGAAACACCATATATTTT
CDR3: CASSVGPGHSGNTIYF

V: TRBV6-2/TRBV6-3
D: TRBD2
J: TRBJ2-5
size: .
DNA: TGTGCCAGCAGCCCCGGGACTAGCAGAAAACCAGAGACCCAGTACTTC
CDR3: CASSPGTSRKPETQYF

V: TRBV30
D: .
J: TRBJ1-2
size: .
DNA: TGTGCCTGGAGTGTCCCCGGGAGGGTAATAAATCGCTACACCTTC
CDR3: CAWSVPGRVINRYTF

V: TRBV10-3
D: .
J: TRBJ1-2
size: .
DNA: TGTGCCATCAGTGAGTCCGTGGGGCCCCCCGCGAGTGGCTACACCTTC
CDR3: CAISESVGPPASGYTF

V: TRBV19
D: .
J: TRBJ2-7
size: .
DNA: TGTGCCAGTAGGCCATCATGGGCCTCCTACGAGCAGTACTTC
CDR3: CASRPSWASYEQYF

V: TRBV2
D: .
J: TRBJ1-1
size: .
DNA: TGTGCCAGCAGTGGTCCTTACAGGGCCCCTGGGACTGAAGCTTTCTTT
CDR3: CASSGPYRAPGTEAFF

V: TRBV30
D: TRBD2
J: TRBJ2-7
size: .
DNA: TGTGCCTGGCGTGCCGGGACTAGCGACGAGCAGTACTTC
CDR3: CAWRAGTSDEQYF

V: TRBV7-9
D: .
J: TRBJ1-2
size: .
DNA: TGTGCCAGCAGCCCCCTAGGAGGGTTGGAAAACTATGGCTACACCTTC
CDR3: CASSPLGGLENYGYTF

V: TRBV19
D: .
J: TRBJ1-2
size: .
DNA: TGTGCCAGTACTCCTGGGAGGGGAAACTATGGCTACACCTTC
CDR3: CASTPGRGNYGYTF